Listed below are T cell receptor beta chains from one sample, sequenced in a study of identifying expanded T cells in peripheral blood. Clones were read by immunoSEQ multiplex PCR, and TCRdb kept only the in-frame ones, dropping some. Counted here are around 100,000 clones, approximately 90% occurring once; the ten biggest clones make up less than 20%. The sample comprised blood. These receptors were taken from a person between 18 and 70 years old in good health. Each CDR3 is given with its conserved first and last residue. The order of the fields is CDR3 protein, CDR3 DNA, V gene, clone size, J gene, D gene. D genes are given only for firm matches. Size is stated for part of the rows, as once, few or many counts, or as a class when the clone is expanded.

CSVKPRGNTEAFF,TGCAGCGTCAAACCACGTGGGAACACTGAAGCTTTCTTT,TRBV29-1,.,TRBJ1-1,.
CASSPQGGGNGYTF,TGTGCCAGCAGTCCCCAAGGGGGCGGGAATGGCTACACCTTC,TRBV6-6,.,TRBJ1-2,TRBD1
CASSLARTAQETQYF,TGTGCCAGCAGCTTAGCGAGGACGGCCCAAGAGACCCAGTACTTC,TRBV7-2,.,TRBJ2-5,.
CASSFWSSRETQYF,TGTGCCAGCAGTTTTTGGTCCTCCCGAGAGACCCAGTACTTC,TRBV27,.,TRBJ2-5,.
CASSPVRAVTEAFF,TGTGCCAGCAGTCCAGTCCGGGCCGTCACTGAAGCTTTCTTT,TRBV28,.,TRBJ1-1,.
CASSLAPRETQYF,TGTGCCAGCAGTTTAGCCCCACGAGAGACCCAGTACTTC,TRBV27,.,TRBJ2-5,.
CASSPGRTYEQYF,TGTGCCAGCAGCCCCGGGCGTACCTACGAGCAGTACTTC,TRBV7-2,.,TRBJ2-7,.
CASSGPPEAFF,TGTGCCAGCTCCGGACCACCGGAAGCTTTCTTT,TRBV19,.,TRBJ1-1,.
CASSLAPGTERGYTF,TGTGCCAGCAGCTTGGCGCCCGGGACAGAACGTGGCTACACCTTC,TRBV5-5,.,TRBJ1-2,TRBD1
CASSLSMGQGIGGYTF,TGTGCCAGCAGTTTATCGATGGGACAGGGGATTGGGGGCTACACCTTC,TRBV27,once,TRBJ1-2,TRBD1
CASPRKNTEAFF,TGTGCCAGCCCCAGGAAGAACACTGAAGCTTTCTTT,TRBV25-1,.,TRBJ1-1,.
CAIGLAGQETQYF,TGTGCCATCGGACTAGCGGGGCAAGAGACCCAGTACTTC,TRBV27,.,TRBJ2-5,TRBD2
CASSPLKASGGYTGTQYF,TGTGCCAGCAGCCCCCTGAAGGCTAGCGGGGGGTATACGGGGACCCAGTACTTC,TRBV28,.,TRBJ2-5,TRBD2
CSVKIGGPYNEQFF,TGCAGCGTTAAGATAGGGGGACCATACAATGAGCAGTTCTTC,TRBV29-1,.,TRBJ2-1,.
CAISPEGAETQYF,TGTGCCATCAGCCCGGAGGGGGCAGAGACCCAGTACTTC,TRBV10-3,.,TRBJ2-5,.
CASSLFPLNQPQHF,TGTGCCAGCAGTCTCTTTCCCCTGAATCAGCCCCAGCATTTT,TRBV27,.,TRBJ1-5,.
CASSDTGDYLSDEQYF,TGTGCCAGCAGTGATACGGGTGACTACCTTAGCGACGAGCAGTACTTC,TRBV25-1,once,TRBJ2-7,.
CASSPSGTDPVGGGYTF,TGTGCCAGCTCACCGTCCGGGACAGACCCGGTCGGGGGTGGCTACACCTTC,TRBV18,.,TRBJ1-2,TRBD1
CASSLPPGTSGGGETQYF,TGCGCCAGCAGCCTCCCACCAGGGACTAGCGGGGGGGGAGAGACCCAGTACTTC,TRBV5-1,.,TRBJ2-5,TRBD2
CASSQGTGNQPQHF,TGCGCCAGCAGCCAAGGGACGGGAAATCAGCCCCAGCATTTT,TRBV4-1,.,TRBJ1-5,.
CASRRDRNTDTQYF,TGTGCCAGCAGGAGGGACAGGAACACAGATACGCAGTATTTT,TRBV2,.,TRBJ2-3,TRBD1
CASSPGTGVNNEQFF,TGTGCCAGCAGCCCGGGGACAGGGGTCAACAATGAGCAGTTCTTC,TRBV11-3,.,TRBJ2-1,TRBD1
CASSLGASEIDTQYF,TGTGCCAGCAGCTTAGGGGCTAGCGAGATAGATACGCAGTATTTT,TRBV11-2,.,TRBJ2-3,.
CASSLGGGTGETQYF,TGTGCCAGCAGCTTAGGGGGTGGGACGGGAGAGACCCAGTACTTC,TRBV7-2,.,TRBJ2-5,.
CAISGAGDNTGELFF,TGTGCCATCAGTGGAGCGGGGGATAACACCGGGGAGCTGTTTTTT,TRBV10-3,.,TRBJ2-2,TRBD2
CASSLTRGGAYEQYF,TGTGCCAGCAGCTTAACTCGGGGGGGAGCCTACGAGCAGTACTTC,TRBV7-2,.,TRBJ2-7,TRBD2
CASSFREQGGETQYF,TGTGCCAGCAGTTTTCGGGAACAGGGAGGGGAGACCCAGTACTTC,TRBV28,.,TRBJ2-5,.
CASSPEGGRWPQHF,TGTGCCAGCAGTCCCGAAGGGGGCCGTTGGCCCCAGCATTTT,TRBV6-6,.,TRBJ1-5,TRBD1
CASRRRVATNEKLFF,TGTGCCAGCCGGAGGCGTGTTGCAACTAATGAAAAACTGTTTTTT,TRBV6-5,.,TRBJ1-4,.
CASSPQGGLDTQYF,TGTGCCAGCAGCCCACAGGGCGGATTAGATACGCAGTATTTT,TRBV7-9,.,TRBJ2-3,.
CASSDIYEQYF,TGTGCCAGCAGCGACATATACGAGCAGTACTTC,TRBV2,.,TRBJ2-7,.
CASSMGWTGEAFF,TGTGCCAGTAGTATGGGGTGGACAGGTGAAGCTTTCTTT,TRBV19,.,TRBJ1-1,TRBD1
CASELAGSPAYNEQFF,TGTGCCAGTGAACTAGCGGGTTCTCCGGCGTACAATGAGCAGTTCTTC,TRBV2,.,TRBJ2-1,TRBD2
CAGGDGYTGELFF,TGTGCCGGAGGAGACGGATACACCGGGGAGCTGTTTTTT,TRBV7-9,.,TRBJ2-2,.
CASSHSGDGYTF,TGCGCCAGCAGCCACTCAGGGGATGGCTACACCTTC,TRBV4-3,few,TRBJ1-2,.
CASSTSAPSYNEQFF,TGTGCCAGCAGCACTAGCGCCCCCTCCTACAATGAGCAGTTCTTC,TRBV5-4,.,TRBJ2-1,TRBD2
CAWSRYNTEAFF,TGTGCCTGGAGTCGCTATAACACTGAAGCTTTCTTT,TRBV30,.,TRBJ1-1,.
CASSLGGSGSSYNEQFF,TGTGCCAGCAGCTTGGGGGGGAGTGGGAGCTCCTACAATGAGCAGTTCTTC,TRBV7-8,.,TRBJ2-1,TRBD2
CASSGFGELQETQYF,TGCGCCAGCAGCGGGTTCGGGGAGCTCCAAGAGACCCAGTACTTC,TRBV4-1,.,TRBJ2-5,.
CASSSPGWSSYEQYF,TGTGCCAGCTCGTCCCCCGGTTGGAGCTCCTACGAGCAGTACTTC,TRBV18,.,TRBJ2-7,.
CASSQDHRVNQPQHF,TGCGCCAGCAGCCAAGACCACAGGGTCAATCAGCCCCAGCATTTT,TRBV4-1,once,TRBJ1-5,.
CASLSGAYEQYF,TGTGCCAGCCTTAGTGGGGCCTACGAGCAGTACTTC,TRBV6-5,.,TRBJ2-7,.
CASNPPRNSGGQNYF,TGCGCCAGCAACCCCCCTAGGAATAGCGGGGGGCAGAATTACTTC,TRBV10-2,.,TRBJ2-5,TRBD2
CASSLAFGRLDSPLHF,TGTGCCAGCAGCTTGGCTTTTGGCAGGCTCGATTCACCCCTCCACTTT,TRBV5-4,once,TRBJ1-6,.
CASTRLAGGGEQFF,TGTGCCAGCACACGGCTAGCGGGGGGAGGAGAGCAGTTCTTC,TRBV21-1,.,TRBJ2-1,.
CASKAGPDPEPDTGELFF,TGTGCCAGCAAAGCAGGACCTGACCCAGAACCTGACACCGGGGAGCTGTTTTTT,TRBV6-4,.,TRBJ2-2,.
CASSQDRGSNYGYTF,TGCGCCAGCAGCCAAGATAGGGGGAGTAACTATGGCTACACCTTC,TRBV4-3,.,TRBJ1-2,.
CASSLEELQETQYF,TGTGCCAGCAGCTTAGAGGAGTTACAAGAGACCCAGTACTTC,TRBV7-8,.,TRBJ2-5,.
CASSLWGNEQFF,TGTGCCAGCAGTTTATGGGGGAATGAGCAGTTCTTC,TRBV27,once,TRBJ2-1,.
CASSLSGQGYEQYF,TGCGCCAGCAGCTTATCGGGACAGGGGTACGAGCAGTACTTC,TRBV5-1,.,TRBJ2-7,TRBD1
CASSLVPRGYEQYF,TGTGCCAGCAGCTTGGTCCCTCGGGGCTACGAGCAGTACTTC,TRBV5-5,.,TRBJ2-7,.
CASSDPTGKGLGVAFF,TGCGCCAGCAGTGACCCTACGGGGAAGGGGCTGGGGGTAGCTTTCTTT,TRBV10-1,.,TRBJ1-1,.
CASSRYGGASYEQYF,TGCGCCAGCAGTCGTTACGGGGGTGCGTCCTACGAGCAGTACTTC,TRBV23-1,.,TRBJ2-7,.
CASSPQKPSGANVLTF,TGTGCCAGCAGCCCCCAGAAGCCCTCTGGGGCCAACGTCCTGACTTTC,TRBV5-8,.,TRBJ2-6,.
CASSLSRVETQYF,TGTGCCAGCAGCTTAAGCAGGGTAGAGACCCAGTACTTC,TRBV7-6,.,TRBJ2-5,.
CASSDSTGGNSPLHF,TGTGCCAGCAGTGACTCAACAGGGGGGAATTCACCCCTCCACTTT,TRBV6-4,medium-sized,TRBJ1-6,TRBD1
CAITGLGYGYTF,TGTGCCATCACGGGTTTGGGCTATGGCTACACCTTC,TRBV10-3,.,TRBJ1-2,.
CATQRESNTQYF,TGTGCCACCCAGCGGGAGTCAAATACGCAGTATTTT,TRBV6-5,.,TRBJ2-3,TRBD2
CASSPGQGARETQYF,TGTGCCAGCAGCCCCGGACAGGGGGCGCGGGAGACCCAGTACTTC,TRBV7-2,.,TRBJ2-5,TRBD1
CASWTNTEAFF,TGTGCCAGCTGGACGAACACTGAAGCTTTCTTT,TRBV6-1,.,TRBJ1-1,.